The following is a T cell receptor beta chain sequence with its context. The data were obtained in a study of control samples from healthy donors and cancer patients. Some clones are missing from TCRdb's copy, which holds only in-frame ones; the method was immunoSEQ multiplex PCR. The sample gives some 90,000 clones, about 88% of which show up once; roughly 1.3% is in the top ten. Germline CDR1 reads SQVTM; CDR2 reads ANQGSEA. The germline V and J ends were trimmed by 4 bases and 1 base, with 11 bases remaining between them. The CDR3 spans 14 residues. Source material: blood. The chain has TRBV29-1 and TRBJ1-5; the D gene is possibly TRBD1 (5 bases). This sequence originates from a woman between 45 and 65 years old in good health. The CDR3 nucleotides read TGCAGCGTTGGGGGGGTAGGAAGCAATCAGCCCCAGCATTTT. Translation gives CSVGGVGSNQPQHF. Supplemented by reference TRBV29-1 and TRBJ1-5, the full variable domain reads SAVISQKPSRDICQRGTSLTIQCQVDSQVTMMFWYRQQPGQSLTLIATANQGSEATYESGFVIDKFPISRPNLTFSTLTVSNMSPEDSSIYLCSVGGVGSNQPQHFGDGTRLSIL.